The present T cell receptor beta chain was sequenced within a study of T-cell memory formation after mild COVID-19. The table lists this clonotype with a few counts. Its antigen is not identified. Study-level results: Clones that contracted clustered mainly in CM and EM if CD4+ and in EMRA if CD8+. Clones that got smaller from day 15 to 85 had even CD4/CD8, while clones growing later tipped toward CD4+.

Per the germline V gene, CDR1 is MNHEY and CDR2 is SVGEGT. The V gene end was trimmed by 0 bases and the J gene end by 0 bases; junction bases not matched to a gene: 5. The CDR3 spans 17 residues. TCRdb redid the calling of the 5' RACE reads with MiXCR, one entry per CDR3 protein. The sample has a few hundred thousand distinct CDR3 sequences, about 20% seen once. The TCR was taken from an adult woman who had mild COVID-19 (a few samples of this study predate the infection). Cell type and time point are not known. The chain joins TRBV6-2 or TRBV6-3 to TRBJ2-7; TRBD2 agrees at 10 bases. Sequencing was performed on PBMCs or a T cell subset sorted from them (not recorded which). The CDR3 DNA reads TGTGCCAGCAGTTACTCGTCTAGCGGGGGTACCTCCTACGAGCAGTACTTC. It yields the protein CASSYSSSGGTSYEQYF.